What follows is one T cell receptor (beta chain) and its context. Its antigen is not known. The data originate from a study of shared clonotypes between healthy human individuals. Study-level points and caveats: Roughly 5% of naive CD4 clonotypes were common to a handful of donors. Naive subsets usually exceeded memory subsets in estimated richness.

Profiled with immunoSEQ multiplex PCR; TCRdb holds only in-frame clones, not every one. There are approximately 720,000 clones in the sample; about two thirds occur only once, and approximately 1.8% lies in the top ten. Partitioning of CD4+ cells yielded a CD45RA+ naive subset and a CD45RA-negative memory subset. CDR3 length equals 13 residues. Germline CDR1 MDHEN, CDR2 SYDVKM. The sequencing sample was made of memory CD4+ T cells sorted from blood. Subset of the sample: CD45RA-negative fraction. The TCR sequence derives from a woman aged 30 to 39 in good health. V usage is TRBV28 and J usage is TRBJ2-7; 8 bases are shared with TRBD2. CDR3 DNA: TGTGCAGCCCAGCCCGGGAGGGGCTACGAGCAGTACTTC. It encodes CAAQPGRGYEQYF. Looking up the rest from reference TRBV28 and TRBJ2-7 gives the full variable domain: DVKVTQSSRYLVKRTGEKVFLECVQDMDHENMFWYRQDPGLGLRLIYFSYDVKMKEKGDIPEGYSVSREKKERFSLILESASTNQTSMYLCAAQPGRGYEQYFGPGTRLTVT.